The 5 T cell receptor beta chains below all came from one sample that was sequenced in a study of blood T cells in healthy people across ages. Alongside a J-beta primer mix, a sample-barcoded 5' primer served in a second PCR lasting about 7 to 12 cycles. TCRdb re-called the 5' RACE reads with MiXCR, one entry per CDR3 protein. This sample carries about 940,000 distinct CDR3 sequences, roughly 48% of them seen once, and the ten largest clones take 10% to 15%. Sequencing used blood. These receptors were collected from a man aged 30 to 39 in good health.

This clonotype was observed a handful of times. The J gene is TRBJ1-5, the V gene TRBV20-1; D may be TRBD1 (6 bases). The CDR3 sequence is 15 residues long. CDR1 is DFQATT, CDR2 SNEGSKA, per germline (reference sequence). V lost 5 bases and J 0 bases, leaving 14 bases between the germline ends. This CDR3 is CSAAPQGVSNQPQHF. CDR3 coding DNA: TGCAGTGCTGCGCCACAGGGCGTTAGCAATCAGCCCCAGCATTTT.

This sequence joins TRBV14 and TRBJ2-5, with D maybe TRBD1 (6 bases). Germline V CDR1 and CDR2: SGHDN, FVKESK. Trimming took off 6 bases at V and 1 base at J, with 15 bases between the two ends. The CDR3 contains 15 residues. The CDR3 DNA sequence: TGTGCCAGCAGTCAGTCGACAGGACCCCAAGAGACCCAGTACTTC. Protein sequence: CASSQSTGPQETQYF.

The rearrangement uses TRBV4-1 and TRBJ2-1; 11 bases agree with TRBD2. The trim removed 3 bases at V and 8 bases at J, leaving 9 bases unmatched. The CDR3 is 16 residues long. Per the germline V gene, CDR1 is MGHRA and CDR2 is YSYEKL. This CDR3 reads CASSQALSGGADEQFF. For the CDR3, the DNA is TGCGCCAGCAGCCAGGCCCTTAGCGGGGGGGCGGATGAGCAGTTCTTC.

A few counts support this clonotype. The V gene is TRBV7-2, the J gene TRBJ2-7; possibly TRBD1 for D (6 bases). The CDR3 contains 14 residues. The V and J ends lost 5 bases and 3 bases respectively, with 14 bases between them. Germline CDR1 SGHTA, CDR2 FQGNSA. This CDR3 reads CASSRRDTDYEQYF. The DNA for the CDR3 is TGTGCCAGCAGCCGCCGGGACACCGACTACGAGCAGTACTTC.

The chain combines TRBV20-1 with TRBJ2-4; no reliable D call. V was shortened by 3 bases and J by 0 bases, with 9 bases between the two germline ends. Germline V CDR1 and CDR2: DFQATT, SNEGSKA (reference sequence). The CDR3 consists of 14 residues. This chain's CDR3 is CSASNRLAKNIQYF. The CDR3 nucleotides read TGCAGTGCTAGTAACAGATTAGCCAAAAACATTCAGTACTTC.